This entry lists 30 T cell receptor beta chains sequenced from one sample in a study of CD8+ T cells in alopecia areata listed by TCRdb under 2018. Library preparation was by the immunoSEQ multiplex PCR assay. RNA was extracted from all samples and reverse transcribed into cDNA as template for TCR sequencing. Here the immuneACCESS table is served through TCRdb, limited to in-frame sequences with V and J called. Missing clones are a known gap in these copies; in checked studies unresolved V genes cover under half, and the rest lacks a known reason. The sample table holds fewer than 250,000 clones, of which roughly 60% were seen once. Approximately 1% of the sample comes from the top ten. According to the study, the label for this sample's time point signals: 20 to 30 weeks on oral tofacitinib. What the treatment or condition label conveys for this sample: oral pan-JAK inhibitor, 5-10 mg twice daily.

Sequencing was performed on CD4+ T cells sorted from blood, taken at week 24, from a patient treated with tofacitinib. The source is a human donor with alopecia areata.

The V gene is TRBV5-6, the J gene TRBJ2-7; unclear D gene. This CDR3 contains 15 residues. V was cut by 2 bases and J by 0 bases, with 12 bases left in between. CDR1 SGHDT and CDR2 YYEEEE come from the germline V gene. The CDR3 DNA is TGTGCCAGCAGCTTACGCCACTCGGACTCCTACGAGCAGTACTTC. This sequence encodes CASSLRHSDSYEQYF.

The J gene is TRBJ2-7, the V gene TRBV10-3, with 8 bases that match TRBD1. Trimming at V came to 3 bases and at J to 1 base, leaving 5 bases not matched to a gene. The germline CDR1 and CDR2 sequences are ENHRY and SYGVKD. CDR3 length: 15 amino acids. The CDR3 nucleotides are TGTGCCATCAGTGACACACAGGGGGGATCCTACGAGCAGTACTTC. The encoded protein is CAISDTQGGSYEQYF.

The V and J genes are TRBV30 and TRBJ1-1; 7 positions agree with TRBD1. The CDR3 has 14 residues. V was clipped by 4 bases and J by 5 bases; unmatched bases: 10. The germline CDR1 and CDR2 sequences are GTSNPN and SVGIG (reference sequence). The CDR3 reads CAWIYRGVRTEAFF. The CDR3 DNA sequence: TGTGCCTGGATCTACAGGGGAGTTCGGACTGAAGCTTTCTTT.

The chain is built from TRBV19 and TRBJ2-1, with no clear D. In germline, CDR1 is LNHDA, CDR2 SQIVND (reference sequence). This CDR3 region has 13 residues. V dropped 3 bases and J dropped 14 bases, with 17 bases sitting between them. The CDR3 sequence: CASSMGIRDGEFF. The CDR3, as DNA: TGTGCCAGTAGTATGGGTATTAGGGATGGGGAGTTCTTC.

The gene calls are TRBV27 and TRBJ1-1, with 8 nucleotides matching TRBD1. CDR1 and CDR2 (germline): MNHEY, SMNVEV (reference sequence). The CDR3 runs 13 residues. J gave up 4 bases and V 6 bases, and 4 bases lay outside the gene matches. The CDR3 loop reads CASRLTGGTEAFF. The CDR3 DNA reads TGTGCCAGCAGGTTAACAGGGGGCACTGAAGCTTTCTTT.

The chain uses TRBV18 and TRBJ1-1, with D possibly matching TRBD1 (5 bases). This CDR3 comprises 16 residues. Germline-derived CDR1 and CDR2 are KGHSH and LQKENI. V lost 0 bases to trimming and J lost 0 bases, with 11 bases between them. The CDR3 spells CASSPPRAGMNTEAFF. In DNA, the CDR3 is TGTGCCAGCTCACCACCGAGGGCAGGGATGAACACTGAAGCTTTCTTT.

The chain has TRBV4-3 and TRBJ2-3; 13 bases fit TRBD2. The CDR3 totals 19 residues. Looked up from germline, CDR1 is LGHNA and CDR2 is YSLEER. Trimming took 0 bases from V and 2 from J; bases not matched to a gene: 8. The chain's CDR3 is CASSQEMPGLAGNTDTQYF. In DNA form, the CDR3 reads TGCGCCAGCAGCCAAGAGATGCCGGGACTAGCGGGGAACACAGATACGCAGTATTTT.

This clone showed up just a few times. The chain has TRBV6-1 and TRBJ2-4; TRBD1 is a possible D gene (5 bases). CDR3 length: 11 residues. Germline CDR1 and CDR2: MNHNS and SASEGT. Trimming stripped 8 bases from V and 7 bases from J, with 9 bases between. Here the CDR3 DNA reads TGTGCCAGCGGGGCAGGGAACATTCAGTACTTC. This sequence encodes CASGAGNIQYF.

This clone was recorded a few times. J is TRBJ2-1 and V is TRBV29-1, with 8 bases aligning to TRBD2. With V trimmed by 8 bases and J by 10 bases, 16 bases remained unmatched. The length of the CDR3 is 14 residues. CDR1 and CDR2 from the germline V gene are SQVTM and ANQGSEA. The CDR3 here is CSILKTSAGKEQFF. For the CDR3, the DNA is TGCAGCATTTTGAAGACTAGCGCCGGGAAGGAGCAGTTCTTC.

This clone was seen more than once but under ten times. The chain combines TRBV19 with TRBJ1-1; no definite D call. Germline CDR1 is LNHDA and CDR2 is SQIVND (reference sequence). This CDR3 has 15 amino acids. V lost 3 bases, J lost 0 bases, and 11 bases lay in between. CDR3 sequence reads: CASSMVGFMNTEAFF. The CDR3 DNA is TGTGCCAGTAGTATGGTCGGGTTTATGAACACTGAAGCTTTCTTT.

This clone was counted once. The V and J genes are TRBV30 and TRBJ1-4; D is possibly TRBD1 (5 bases). The V gene's germline CDR1 is GTSNPN and CDR2 SVGIG (reference sequence). The CDR3 sequence is 14 residues long. V was clipped by 0 bases and J by 6 bases, with 11 bases between them. The CDR3 coding sequence is TGTGCCTGGAGTGTGGAGGGGCTGTATGAAAAACTGTTTTTT. This sequence encodes CAWSVEGLYEKLFF.

The chain employs TRBV5-1 and TRBJ2-2; 9 positions agree with TRBD1. This CDR3 region has 14 residues. J was trimmed by 7 bases and V by 4 bases; bases with no gene match: 5. From germline, CDR1 is SGHRS and CDR2 YFSETQ. Here the CDR3 reads CASSPGQGGGELFF. CDR3 DNA sequence: TGCGCCAGCAGCCCGGGACAGGGCGGCGGGGAGCTGTTTTTT. Full variable domain (missing parts from reference TRBV5-1 and TRBJ2-2): KAGVTQTPRYLIKTRGQQVTLSCSPISGHRSVSWYQQTPGQGLQFLFEYFSETQRNKGNFPGRFSGRQFSNSRSEMNVSTLELGDSALYLCASSPGQGGGELFFGEGSRLTVL.

The sample holds many counts of this clone. The chain uses TRBV30 and TRBJ1-1; tentatively, D is TRBD1 (5 bases). Germline V gene lookup returns CDR1 GTSNPN and CDR2 SVGIG (reference sequence). The CDR3 consists of 12 residues. Between the trimmed V and J ends, which lost 4 bases and 5 bases, there was a span of 11 bases. The CDR3 spells CAWIERGTEAFF. As DNA, the CDR3 is TGTGCCTGGATTGAAAGGGGTACTGAAGCTTTCTTT. The whole variable domain, filled in from reference TRBV30 and TRBJ1-1, reads SQTIHQWPATLVQPVGSPLSLECTVEGTSNPNLYWYRQAAGRGLQLLFYSVGIGQISSEVPQNLSASRPQDRQFILSSKKLLLSDSGFYLCAWIERGTEAFFGQGTRLTVV.

The chain links TRBV9 to TRBJ1-1; D call uncertain. Germline V gene sequence: CDR1 SGDLS, CDR2 YYNGEE. The V gene lost 0 bases and the J gene lost 11 bases, with 2 bases spanning the gap. The CDR3 length is 9 residues. CDR3 nucleotides: TGTGCCAGCAGCGTAGTCGCTTTCTTT. Encoded protein: CASSVVAFF.

DNA for the CDR3: TGTGCCAGCACCTCAACTCTTAGAGGGGGGGAGCAGTACTTC. Residues: CASTSTLRGGEQYF. The V call is TRBV2, the J call TRBJ2-7, with D possibly being TRBD1 or TRBD2 (6 bases each). CDR1 and CDR2 (germline): SNHLY, FYNNEI. The V end was cut by 7 bases, the J end by 7 bases, with 20 bases between. The CDR3 sequence is 14 residues long.

This chain joins TRBV30 and TRBJ2-7; 9 nucleotides match TRBD1. Germline values: CDR1 GTSNPN, CDR2 SVGIG (reference sequence). V shed 4 bases, J shed 4 bases, and the junction held 5 bases outside the gene matches. The CDR3 is 13 amino acids. This CDR3 reads CAWTRDREYEQYF. CDR3 coding DNA: TGTGCCTGGACCCGGGACAGGGAGTACGAGCAGTACTTC.

The genes are TRBV27 and TRBJ1-6, with 7 bases matching TRBD1. The CDR3 runs 14 residues. The junction had 6 bases not matched to a gene; V was cut back by 6 bases and J by 7 bases. Per the germline V gene, CDR1 is MNHEY and CDR2 is SMNVEV (reference sequence). The CDR3 loop is CASRPDRENSPLHF. The CDR3 DNA reads as TGTGCCAGCAGACCTGACAGGGAAAATTCACCCCTCCACTTT.

This chain links TRBV9 with TRBJ1-1; TRBD1 matches 9 bases. The CDR3 consists of 16 residues. V lost 0 bases and J lost 0; bases outside the gene matches: 3. The germline V gene has CDR1 SGDLS and CDR2 YYNGEE. CDR3 sequence reads: CASSVGDRVLNTEAFF. CDR3 DNA: TGTGCCAGCAGCGTAGGGGACAGGGTCCTGAACACTGAAGCTTTCTTT.

The chain links TRBV27 to TRBJ1-2; TRBD1 matches 11 bases. Germline trimming cut 5 bases from V and 8 bases from J; bases unmatched to any gene: 4. Germline V lookup: CDR1 MNHEY, CDR2 SMNVEV (reference sequence). CDR3 size: 13 residues. The CDR3 DNA is TGTGCCAGCAGTAGGGACAGGGGGTACGGCTACACCTTC. Translation gives CASSRDRGYGYTF.

The rearrangement links TRBV30 to TRBJ1-6, with D tentatively TRBD1 (6 bases). Germline loops: CDR1 GTSNPN, CDR2 SVGIG (reference sequence). Trimming took off 3 bases at V and 8 bases at J, with 11 bases between the two ends. The length of the CDR3 is 13 residues. The CDR3 region has the DNA TGTGCCTGGAGACAGGGTTCCGATTCACCCCTCCACTTT. Translating gives CAWRQGSDSPLHF.

The V gene is TRBV2, the J gene TRBJ1-1; D might be TRBD1 (6 bases). With 4 bases removed from V and 0 bases from J, the gap between germline ends came to 15 bases. The CDR3 runs to 16 residues. Germline V gives CDR1 SNHLY, CDR2 FYNNEI. This CDR3 is CASSGGHPLLNTEAFF. In nucleotides, the CDR3 is TGTGCCAGCAGTGGGGGACACCCACTACTGAACACTGAAGCTTTCTTT.

The chain combines TRBV5-1 with TRBJ2-3; TRBD2 matches at 12 bases. Germline V gene sequence: CDR1 SGHRS, CDR2 YFSETQ. The CDR3 extends over 17 amino acids. J gave up 2 bases and V 5 bases, and 9 bases lay outside the gene matches. The CDR3 DNA is TGCGCCAGCAGATTACGGCTAGCGGGGGGGACCACAGATACGCAGTATTTT. This codes for CASRLRLAGGTTDTQYF.

This rearrangement joins TRBV7-8 to TRBJ2-7; D is ambiguous. The germline V gene has CDR1 SGHVS and CDR2 FQNEAQ. The germline V and J ends were trimmed by 1 base and 1 base, with 8 bases remaining between them. The CDR3 covers 14 residues. For the CDR3, the DNA is TGTGCCAGCAGCTTAGGCCCGACATCCTACGAGCAGTACTTC. This codes for CASSLGPTSYEQYF.

The chain joins TRBV2 to TRBJ2-5, with D unresolved. Germline assignment: CDR1 SNHLY and CDR2 FYNNEI. Trimming removed 7 bases from V and 4 bases from J, with 10 bases in between. The CDR3 covers 12 residues. In DNA form, the CDR3 reads TGTGCCAGCAAACGGCCGGGAGAGACCCAGTACTTC. Residues: CASKRPGETQYF.

The chain has TRBV7-6 and TRBJ2-2; D gene uncertain. From germline, CDR1 is SGHVS and CDR2 FNYEAQ. The CDR3 has 14 amino acids. Deletions cut 0 bases from V and 5 bases from J, with 7 bases between. The CDR3 sequence is CASSLAQETGELFF. CDR3 in DNA: TGTGCCAGCAGCTTAGCGCAGGAAACCGGGGAGCTGTTTTTT. Full variable domain (rest looked up from reference TRBV7-6 and TRBJ2-2): GAGVSQSPRYKVTKRGQDVALRCDPISGHVSLYWYRQALGQGPEFLTYFNYEAQQDKSGLPNDRFSAERPEGSISTLTIQRTEQRDSAMYRCASSLAQETGELFFGEGSRLTVL.

The J gene is TRBJ2-7, the V gene TRBV30; the match to TRBD1 covers 8 bases. CDR1 and CDR2 (germline): GTSNPN, SVGIG (reference sequence). The CDR3 is made up of 12 amino acids. After removal of 5 bases from V and 1 base from J, the junction contained 1 base not matched to a gene. The CDR3 coding sequence is TGTGCCTGGGGACAGGGTTCCTACGAGCAGTACTTC. Translation gives CAWGQGSYEQYF.

CDR3 amino acids: CAWSVLGAGEAFF. DNA for the CDR3: TGTGCCTGGAGTGTACTGGGGGCAGGGGAAGCTTTCTTT. The chain recombines TRBV30 with TRBJ1-1, with D possibly matching TRBD1 (6 bases). Per the germline V gene, CDR1 is GTSNPN and CDR2 is SVGIG (reference sequence). The CDR3 consists of 13 residues. Deletions cut 0 bases from V and 8 bases from J, with 13 bases between.

This chain links TRBV13 with TRBJ2-5; either TRBD1 or TRBD2 may fit D (5 bases each). Trimming pared 5 bases from V and 7 bases from J, leaving 20 bases between. There are 15 residues in the CDR3. CDR1 and CDR2 (germline): PRHDT, FYEKMQ (reference sequence). The CDR3 region has the DNA TGTGCCAGCAGCCGCCGGGACGGCCCGTTTAGGACCCAGTACTTC. As protein: CASSRRDGPFRTQYF.

This clone occurred a few times. The chain is built from TRBV21-1 and TRBJ1-2. TRBV21-1 is termed a pseudogene. The CDR3 is 12 residues long. In DNA form, the CDR3 reads TGTGCCAGCAGCCCCTCGTGCTATGGCTACACCTTC. Its protein product is CASSPSCYGYTF.

This clone was observed a few times. J is TRBJ1-1 and V is TRBV6-6; D may be TRBD1 (5 bases). CDR1 is MNHNY and CDR2 is SVGAGI in the germline V gene (reference sequence). V was clipped by 1 base and J by 4 bases, with 10 bases between them. CDR3 length: 14 amino acids. Written as DNA, the CDR3 is TGTGCCAGCAGTTACTACGGGACTGTCACTGAAGCTTTCTTT. Amino acid sequence: CASSYYGTVTEAFF.